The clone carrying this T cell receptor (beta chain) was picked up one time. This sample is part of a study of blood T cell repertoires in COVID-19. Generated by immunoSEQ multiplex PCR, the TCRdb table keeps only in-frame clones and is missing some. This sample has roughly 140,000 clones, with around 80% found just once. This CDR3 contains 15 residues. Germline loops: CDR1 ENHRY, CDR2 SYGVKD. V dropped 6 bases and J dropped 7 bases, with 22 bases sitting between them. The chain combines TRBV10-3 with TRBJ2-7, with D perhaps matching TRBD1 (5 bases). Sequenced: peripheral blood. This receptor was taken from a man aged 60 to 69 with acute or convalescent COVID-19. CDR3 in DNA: TGTGCCATCAGCCCAGGGTCGTCCTCAATCCAAGAGCAGTACTTC. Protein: CAISPGSSSIQEQYF.